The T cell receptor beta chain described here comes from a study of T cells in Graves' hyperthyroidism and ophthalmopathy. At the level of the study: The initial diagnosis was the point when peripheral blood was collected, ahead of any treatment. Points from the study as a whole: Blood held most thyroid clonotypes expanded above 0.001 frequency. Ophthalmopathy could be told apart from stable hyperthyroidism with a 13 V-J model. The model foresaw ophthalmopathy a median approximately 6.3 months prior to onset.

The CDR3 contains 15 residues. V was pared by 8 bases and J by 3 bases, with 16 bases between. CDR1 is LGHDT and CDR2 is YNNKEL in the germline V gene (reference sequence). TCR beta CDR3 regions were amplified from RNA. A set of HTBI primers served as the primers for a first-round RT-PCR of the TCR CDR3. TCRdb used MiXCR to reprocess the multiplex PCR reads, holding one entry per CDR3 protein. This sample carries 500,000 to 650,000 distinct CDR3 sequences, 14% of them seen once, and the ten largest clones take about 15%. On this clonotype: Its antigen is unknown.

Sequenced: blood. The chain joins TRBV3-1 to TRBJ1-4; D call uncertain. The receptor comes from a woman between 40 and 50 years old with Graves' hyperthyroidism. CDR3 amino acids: CASSLQPQANEKLFF. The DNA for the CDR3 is TGTGCCAGCTCACTGCAGCCGCAAGCTAATGAAAAACTGTTTTTT.